This T cell receptor (beta chain) was observed in a study of cytomegalovirus exposure and HLA in healthy donors (dated 2017 in TCRdb). Regarding the research as a whole: An earlier analysis of approximately 640 of the donors reported about 250 Gb of sequence data and roughly 100 million unique TCR beta sequences from about 200 million T cells. Along with the roughly 670-subject first cohort, a separate validation cohort of more than 90 different subjects was used. In an earlier analysis of 500 to 650 of the donors, high-throughput TCR beta sequencing was used to judge whether each TCR beta V gene segment behaved as functional or pseudogenic. The study combined high-throughput TCR immunosequencing, statistical association of individual TCRs with disease status, and machine learning to predict cytomegalovirus infection status. A later genetic analysis used genome-wide SNP genotypes for about 55% of the 666 donors, treating that subset as a discovery cohort. Typing coverage differed by locus: A, B, C, DRB1 and DQB1 were typed in roughly 629-630 donors, DQA1 in roughly 500, DPA1 in 600 to 610, and DPB1 in around 490. In a later analysis, previously published TCR beta repertoires from 500 to 750 donors were re-analyzed and high-resolution HLA genotyping was added so that TCR occurrence patterns could be studied. The genetic ancestry cluster associated with self-reported Caucasian donors included over 80% of the roughly 410 genotyped donors. On average, about 200,000 unique TCR beta nucleotide sequences were sequenced per donor among some 420 genotyped donors of the cohort, with roughly 18% of those sequences being non-productive. The study aimed to test whether signatures of past pathogen exposure could be identified by cataloging public T cell receptors. Roughly five DR-DQ haplotypes were handled as single units for association and clustering because linkage in the cohort was strong. Every repertoire in the discovery cohort had been generated on one and the same sequencing platform. An early release covering over 500 HLA-typed donors comprised 300 to 350 gigabases of sequencing data and tens of millions of unique TCR sequences. Alongside the repertoire data, information on donor age, sex, ethnicity and CMV serostatus was compiled. HLA typing covered class I and class II loci at four-digit resolution. Rather than drawing on any new phenotypic data, the later analysis identified candidate immune exposures from TCR beta sequences and the way those sequences occurred across donors. The study used immunosequencing to profile the T cell repertoires of about 670 subjects and linked those repertoires to cytomegalovirus serostatus. The paper as a whole reports these results and caveats: In an earlier analysis of approximately 590 of the donors, most TCR beta V segments were observed in productive rearrangements about 90% or about 30% of the time, broadly matching IMGT annotations. The study listed 150 to 200 TCR beta chains as associated with cytomegalovirus. Some 15 rarely observed V segments, including chromosome 9 orphons, were excluded from the earlier analysis of just under 600 of the donors because counts were too low. A later genetic analysis reported fewer N-insertions in productive TCRs among donors in an Asian-associated ancestry cluster than the 666-donor mean. According to a later analysis, most CMV-associated TCR beta chains appeared to be HLA-restricted, and the HLA associations seemed to be driven largely by CMV exposure. When HLA alleles, especially DR and DQ, strongly co-occurred, TCR associations were difficult to assign to individual alleles. A further reported finding was that TCR beta sequences accurately predicted the HLA-A and HLA-B alleles for most subjects in the first cohort. Across donors, most TCR sequences were observed very rarely, whereas some public TCRs were present in many individuals. Some IMGT-functional V segments, including TRBV6-2 and TRBV6-3, could not be told apart with the 87-base-pair reads, so those segments were excluded. In vitro tests confirmed that a few of the cytomegalovirus-associated TCR beta chains recognize cytomegalovirus antigens. V-gene and J-gene trimming of TCR beta chains was associated with a missense DCLRE1C variant in a later genetic analysis, and the association was replicated in an independent cohort. Several of the top co-occurrence clusters appeared to be linked to parvovirus B19, influenza, CMV and Epstein-Barr virus, according to a later analysis. The only immune exposure information available for the cohort was CMV serostatus. The sequencing pipeline was judged likely to have produced a cluster of highly shared sequence variants as a technical artifact. Presence/absence analyses assumed roughly uniform sequencing depth across donors, an assumption that may not hold. According to the authors, the approach could potentially be generalized to other disease states and immunological phenotypes. In a later analysis, HLA-associated TCR beta chains were found to be more clonally expanded and to have lower generation probabilities than equally common non-associated chains. HLA typing was unavailable for some donors at each locus, so association tests used only the typed subset. A later analysis found that TCR association rates varied across HLA loci, with DRB1 alleles showing the most associated TCRs and HLA-C alleles the fewest. Linkage disequilibrium might explain the correlated functional status among segregating V segments, but an unknown experimental factor could not be ruled out. The classifier was reported to diagnose cytomegalovirus status with high specificity and sensitivity in both the original cohort and the validation cohort. In a later analysis, 16,951 TCR beta sequences were associated with specific HLA alleles at a false discovery rate of 0.05. This cohort had only TCR beta chains sequenced, and the lack of alpha or paired-chain data limited which features could be detected.

As concerns this clone: What antigen it recognizes has not been identified. The input lacks base qualities; no much larger clone sits a single base away.

The protocol used for the library was the immunoSEQ multiplex PCR assay. A mixture of 60 forward primers for TCR Vbeta segments and 13 reverse primers for TCR Jbeta segments was used in the multiplex PCR. A multiplex PCR assay on genomic DNA amplified the CDR3 region of rearranged TCR beta genes. Amplified TCR beta libraries were sequenced as 87-base-pair reads on the Illumina HiSeq System. On the study's bioinformatics: A later analysis counted tens of millions of unique TCR beta chains across the 600 to 850 repertoires, and approximately 11 million of these chains were shared by at least two donors. A nearest-neighbor algorithm error-corrected the raw reads and collapsed the reads into unique sequences, merging closely related sequences to remove PCR and sequencing errors. CDR3 sequences were aligned to IMGT reference sequences to assign V, D and J gene segments. For a sequence to be retained, a match of at least six nucleotides was required to both a V gene segment and a J gene segment. A rearrangement was called productive if the CDR3 had no stop codons and remained in frame with V and J, and every other rearrangement was called non-productive. CDR3 was defined by IMGT convention, running from the second conserved V-encoded cysteine to the conserved J-encoded phenylalanine. The earlier analysis of some 550 of the donors excluded any sequence lacking an unambiguous match to a single V gene segment. An earlier analysis of almost 600 of the donors classified V segments as functional when productive rearrangements were above 56.7% and as segregating when the standard deviation between donors was above 5%. A statistical classification framework was built for diagnosing cytomegalovirus status from the catalog of TCR beta chain sequences. In a later analysis, V and J genes were assigned by comparing TCR nucleotide sequences against IMGT/GENE-DB human TR gene sequences. The TCRdist pipeline was used in a later analysis to assign CDR3 sequences and most-parsimonious VDJ recombination scenarios. A later analysis defined each TCR beta chain by its CDR3 amino acid sequence plus V-gene family, and excluded reads lacking a unique V-gene family. In a later analysis, 450 to 600 highly shared, low-generation-probability nucleotide sequences were removed to address suspected cross-contamination and a sequencing artifact. In a later analysis, a clonal expansion index for each public chain was calculated from normalized within-repertoire ranks of inferred template counts. In a later analysis, generation probabilities were computed using a VDJ recombination model fitted to out-of-frame rearrangements, and the results were checked against IGoR. In a later analysis, TCR-TCR, TCR-HLA and TCR-CMV co-occurrence was scored with hypergeometric tests, and a repertoire-size bias correction was applied to TCR pairs. A later analysis estimated false discovery rates by permuting HLA or CMV assignments 20 times. In a later analysis, co-occurring TCRs were grouped with DBSCAN, and TCRdist sequence similarity was added when clustering was performed within HLA-allele-positive subsets. For co-occurrence clustering, repertoires with fewer than 30,000 or more than 120,000 public chains were excluded, along with five repertoires with anomalous nucleotide sharing. TCRdb re-hosts the immuneACCESS table, in-frame sequences only. Its copies lack some clones; in the studies checked, an unresolved V gene accounts for under half of them, and the cause for the rest is not known. That table gives V, J and clone size, and the DNA gave D and trimming. The sample has 150,000 to 200,000 clones on record, 78% of them singletons. The ten largest clones represent approximately 3% of the sample.

V gives up 3 bases and J gives up 7 bases, and the segment between their germline ends measures 12 bases. The germline V gene supplies CDR1 MNHNS and CDR2 SASEGT. Reading from cysteine to phenylalanine, the CDR3 counts 13 amino acids. Solely the CDR3 DNA is kept, with 39 bases framed from the first base. The cohort comprised 666 healthy bone marrow donors. At the time of sampling, all cohort members were nominally healthy, though unrecorded immune exposures were likely present. The donor tested CMV seronegative, placing the donor among the 350 to 400 seronegative members of the cohort. A peripheral blood sample was provided by each donor, and peripheral blood mononuclear cells were used for TCR beta sequencing. Genomic DNA extraction from the blood cell samples was performed with the Qiagen DNeasy Blood Extraction Kit.

Material: PBMCs. This receptor was taken from a middle-aged woman in good health and CMV-seronegative. The chain is made from TRBV6-1 and TRBJ2-5; the D segment cannot be called with confidence. At the DNA level, the sequence is TGTGCCAGCAGTGATCAGAAACGTGGGACCCAGTACTTC. Translated, it gives CASSDQKRGTQYF.